This T cell receptor beta chain is drawn from a study of blood T cell repertoires in COVID-19 (dated by TCRdb to about 2020). Regarding the complete study: Collaborator samples came from the United States, Italy and Spain and covered acute and convalescent phases of COVID-19. The material from the prospective study consisted of cDNA or gDNA derived from T cells, B-cell-depleted T cells, or PBMCs. Deeply sampled blood TCRbeta repertoires from subjects exposed to, actively infected with, or recovered from COVID-19 were included in the dataset. A freely available public database, intended as a resource for researchers studying the immune response to SARS-CoV-2, is where the repertoires were released. Samples were obtained from the ongoing ImmuneRACE study (first 160 participants) and from 1,000 to 1,500 subjects provided by 6 global collaborators. Nearly every sample came with metadata listing a de-identified subject ID, COVID-19 status, age in years and sex. Where available, HLA class I and class II types were taken from metadata supplied by the sample provider and were not determined by assay-based typing. The full study reports these points: The amount of clinical and demographic metadata varied by source and participant and was provided uncurated.

TCRbeta CDR3 regions were amplified from genomic DNA by means of the immunoSEQ Assay, a bias-controlled multiplex PCR. Turning to the authors' computational methods: The number of nucleated cells in each sample was estimated by amplification of reference gene primers within the assay. To quantify the absolute abundance of each unique TCRbeta CDR3 rearrangement, sequence reads were collapsed and filtered. For each sample, productive Simpson clonality was calculated as the square root of Simpson's diversity index over productive rearrangements. The immuneACCESS repertoire file appears here via TCRdb, limited to in-frame rearrangements. These files lack a portion of the clones; in checked studies, under half of the deficit traces to unresolved V genes, and the cause of the others is not known. V, J and clone size are taken as reported in that table, and D and trimming were inferred from the DNA itself. The sample yields approximately 50,000 clones; around nine tenths were counted once. Of the sample, roughly 10% is held by the ten largest clones.

Collaborating institutions collected whole blood in K2EDTA tubes following their own protocols. For TCRbeta analysis, collaborator samples were shipped as frozen whole blood, as isolated PBMCs, or as DNA extracted from either sample type. As for this clone: It has no known antigen specificity. Per-nucleotide qualities are absent, and no much larger clonotype sits a single base away.

Reading the germline V gene gives CDR1 ENHRY and CDR2 SYGVKD. The CDR3 spans 14 residues, from the cysteine through the phenylalanine. Only the CDR3 DNA is retained, 42 bases long and in frame from the first base. V and J are truncated by 5 bases and 8 bases respectively, leaving an intervening sequence of 16 bases. The sequenced material came from peripheral blood. The sequence was obtained from a man older than 75 with active or convalescent COVID-19. The V and J genes are TRBV10-3 and TRBJ2-1, with the D gene call left open. The DNA sequence is given as TGTGCCATCAGTCAAGGCGGCCTCTCGGATGAGCAGTTCTTC. This encodes CAISQGGLSDEQFF.